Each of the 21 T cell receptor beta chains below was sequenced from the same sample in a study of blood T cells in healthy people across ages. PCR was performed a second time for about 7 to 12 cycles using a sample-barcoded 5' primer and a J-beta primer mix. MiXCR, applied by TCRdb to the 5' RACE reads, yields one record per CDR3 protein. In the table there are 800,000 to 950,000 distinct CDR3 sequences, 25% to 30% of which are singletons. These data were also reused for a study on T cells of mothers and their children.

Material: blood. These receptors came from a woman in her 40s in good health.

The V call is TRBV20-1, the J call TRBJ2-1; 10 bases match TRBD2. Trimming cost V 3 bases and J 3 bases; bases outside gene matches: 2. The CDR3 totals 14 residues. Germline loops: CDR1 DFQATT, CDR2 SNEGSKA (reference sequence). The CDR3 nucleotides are TGCAGTGCTAGCCCTAGCGGGAGCTACAATGAGCAGTTCTTC. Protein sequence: CSASPSGSYNEQFF.

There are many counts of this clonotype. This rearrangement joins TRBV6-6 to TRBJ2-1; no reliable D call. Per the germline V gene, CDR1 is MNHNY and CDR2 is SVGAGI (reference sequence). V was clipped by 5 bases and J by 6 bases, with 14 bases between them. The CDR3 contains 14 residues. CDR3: CASSVRAAGNEQFF. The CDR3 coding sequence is TGTGCCAGCAGTGTTAGGGCGGCAGGCAATGAGCAGTTCTTC.

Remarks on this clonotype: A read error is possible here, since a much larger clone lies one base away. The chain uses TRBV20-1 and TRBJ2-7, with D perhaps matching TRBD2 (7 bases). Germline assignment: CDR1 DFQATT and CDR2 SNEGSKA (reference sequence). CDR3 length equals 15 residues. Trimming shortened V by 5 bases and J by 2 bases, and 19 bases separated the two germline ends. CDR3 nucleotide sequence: TGCAGTGCTCCCCAAGGGGGGGGGTACCCCTACGAGCAGTACTTC. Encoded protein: CSAPQGGGYPYEQYF.

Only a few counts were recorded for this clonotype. The CDR3 here is CASRLRDRGYGYTF. DNA of the CDR3: TGTGCCAGCAGATTAAGGGACAGGGGCTATGGCTACACCTTC. The chain is built from TRBV28 and TRBJ1-2, with TRBD1 matching 10 bases. V lost 6 bases, J lost 4 bases, and 5 bases stayed unmatched. The CDR3 totals 14 residues. The germline gives CDR1 MDHEN, CDR2 SYDVKM.

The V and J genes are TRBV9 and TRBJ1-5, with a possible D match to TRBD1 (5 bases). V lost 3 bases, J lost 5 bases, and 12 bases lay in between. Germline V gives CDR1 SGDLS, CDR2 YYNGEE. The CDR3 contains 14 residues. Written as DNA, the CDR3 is TGTGCCAGCAGCGAGAGAGGAGGGGATCAGCCCCAGCATTTT. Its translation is CASSERGGDQPQHF. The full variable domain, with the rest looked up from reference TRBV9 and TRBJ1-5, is DSGVTQTPKHLITATGQRVTLRCSPRSGDLSVYWYQQSLDQGLQFLIQYYNGEERAKGNILERFSAQQFPDLHSELNLSSLELGDSALYFCASSERGGDQPQHFGDGTRLSIL.

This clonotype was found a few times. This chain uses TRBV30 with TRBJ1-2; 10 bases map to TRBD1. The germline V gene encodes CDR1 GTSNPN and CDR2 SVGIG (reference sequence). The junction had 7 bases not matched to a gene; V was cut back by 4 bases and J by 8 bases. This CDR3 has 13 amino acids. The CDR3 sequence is CAWTPTGGSGYTF. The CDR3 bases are TGTGCCTGGACGCCGACAGGGGGCTCAGGCTACACCTTC.

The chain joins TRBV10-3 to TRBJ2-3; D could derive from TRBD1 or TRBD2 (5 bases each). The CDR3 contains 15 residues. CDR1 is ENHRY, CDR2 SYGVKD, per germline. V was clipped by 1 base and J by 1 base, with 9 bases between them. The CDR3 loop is CAISELGRGTDTQYF. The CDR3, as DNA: TGTGCCATCAGTGAGTTGGGACGGGGCACAGATACGCAGTATTTT.

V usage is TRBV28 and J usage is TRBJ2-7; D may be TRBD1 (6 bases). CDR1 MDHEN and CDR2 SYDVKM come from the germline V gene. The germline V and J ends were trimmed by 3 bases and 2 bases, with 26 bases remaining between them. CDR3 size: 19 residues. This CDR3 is CASSLGASLTPNPPYEQYF. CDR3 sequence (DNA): TGTGCCAGCAGTTTGGGGGCAAGCCTTACCCCAAACCCCCCCTACGAGCAGTACTTC.

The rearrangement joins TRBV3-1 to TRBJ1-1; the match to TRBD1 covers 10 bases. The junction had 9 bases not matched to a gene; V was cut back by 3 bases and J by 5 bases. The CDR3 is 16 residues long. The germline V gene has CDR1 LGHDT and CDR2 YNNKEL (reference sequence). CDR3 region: CASSQERTGGHTEAFF. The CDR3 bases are TGTGCCAGCAGCCAGGAACGGACAGGGGGGCATACTGAAGCTTTCTTT.

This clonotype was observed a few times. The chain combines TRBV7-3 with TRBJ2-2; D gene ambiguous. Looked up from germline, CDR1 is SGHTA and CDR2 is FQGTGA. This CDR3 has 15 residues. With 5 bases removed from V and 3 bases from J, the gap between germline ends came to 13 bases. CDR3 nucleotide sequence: TGTGCCAGCAGCAAACAAAGTTTGGACACCGGGGAGCTGTTTTTT. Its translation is CASSKQSLDTGELFF.

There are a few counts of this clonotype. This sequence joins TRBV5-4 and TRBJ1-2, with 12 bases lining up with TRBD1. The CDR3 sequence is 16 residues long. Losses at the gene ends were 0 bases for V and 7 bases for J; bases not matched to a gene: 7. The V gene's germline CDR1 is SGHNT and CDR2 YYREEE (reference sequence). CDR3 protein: CASSLAGTGGASGYTF. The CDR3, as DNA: TGTGCCAGCAGCTTGGCCGGGACAGGGGGCGCATCTGGCTACACCTTC.

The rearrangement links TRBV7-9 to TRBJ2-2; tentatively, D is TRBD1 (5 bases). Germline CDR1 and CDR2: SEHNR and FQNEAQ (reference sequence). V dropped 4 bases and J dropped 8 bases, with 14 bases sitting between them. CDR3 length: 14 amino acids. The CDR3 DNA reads TGTGCCAGCAGCTCAGCAGGGATTGAAGGGGAGCTGTTTTTT. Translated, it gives CASSSAGIEGELFF. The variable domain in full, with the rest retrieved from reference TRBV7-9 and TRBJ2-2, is DTGVSQNPRHKITKRGQNVTFRCDPISEHNRLYWYRQTLGQGPEFLTYFQNEAQLEKSRLLSDRFSAERPKGSFSTLEIQRTEQGDSAMYLCASSSAGIEGELFFGEGSRLTVL.

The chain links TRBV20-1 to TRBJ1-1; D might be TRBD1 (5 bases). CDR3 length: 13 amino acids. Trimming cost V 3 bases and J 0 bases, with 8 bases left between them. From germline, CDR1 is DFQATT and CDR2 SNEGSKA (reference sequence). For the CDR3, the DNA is TGCAGTGCTAGGGGGGATATGAACACTGAAGCTTTCTTT. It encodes CSARGDMNTEAFF.

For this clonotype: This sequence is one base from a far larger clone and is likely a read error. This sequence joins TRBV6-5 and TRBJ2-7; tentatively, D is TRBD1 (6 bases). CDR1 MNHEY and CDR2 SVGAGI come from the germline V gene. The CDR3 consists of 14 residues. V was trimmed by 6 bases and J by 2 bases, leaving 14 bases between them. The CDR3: CASSYGQRAYEQYF. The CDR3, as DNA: TGTGCCAGCAGCTACGGACAGAGGGCCTACGAGCAGTACTTC.

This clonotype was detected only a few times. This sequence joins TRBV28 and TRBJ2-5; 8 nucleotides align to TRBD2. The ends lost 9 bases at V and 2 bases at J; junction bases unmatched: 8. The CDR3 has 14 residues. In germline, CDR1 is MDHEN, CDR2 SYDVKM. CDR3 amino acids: CASGVAGGQETQYF. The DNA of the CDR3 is TGTGCCAGTGGGGTTGCGGGGGGACAAGAGACCCAGTACTTC.

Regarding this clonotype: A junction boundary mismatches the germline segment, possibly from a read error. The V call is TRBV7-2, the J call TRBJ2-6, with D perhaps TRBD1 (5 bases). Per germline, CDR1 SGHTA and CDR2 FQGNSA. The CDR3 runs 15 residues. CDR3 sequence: CASSLALSGANVPTF. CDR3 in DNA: TGTGCCAGCAGCTTAGCTCTCTCTGGGGCCAACGTCCCGACTTTC. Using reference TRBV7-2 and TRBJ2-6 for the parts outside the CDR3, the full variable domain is GAGVSQSPSNKVTEKGKDVELRCDPISGHTALYWYRQSLGQGLEFLIYFQGNSAPDKSGLPSDRFSAERTGGSVSTLTIQRTQQEDSAVYLCASSLALSGANVPTFGAGSRLTVL.

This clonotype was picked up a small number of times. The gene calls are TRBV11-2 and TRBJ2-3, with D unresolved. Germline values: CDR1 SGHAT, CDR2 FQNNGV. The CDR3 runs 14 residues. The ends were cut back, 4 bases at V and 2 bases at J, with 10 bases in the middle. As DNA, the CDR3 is TGTGCCAGCAGCTCCGGCCCGGTCACAGATACGCAGTATTTT. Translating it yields CASSSGPVTDTQYF.

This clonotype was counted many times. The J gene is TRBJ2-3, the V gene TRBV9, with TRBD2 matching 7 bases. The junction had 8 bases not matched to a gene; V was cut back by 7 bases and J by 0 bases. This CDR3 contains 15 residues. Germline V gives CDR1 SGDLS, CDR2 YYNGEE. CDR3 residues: CASSGGGSSTDTQYF. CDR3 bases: TGTGCCAGCTCCGGCGGGGGATCAAGCACAGATACGCAGTATTTT.

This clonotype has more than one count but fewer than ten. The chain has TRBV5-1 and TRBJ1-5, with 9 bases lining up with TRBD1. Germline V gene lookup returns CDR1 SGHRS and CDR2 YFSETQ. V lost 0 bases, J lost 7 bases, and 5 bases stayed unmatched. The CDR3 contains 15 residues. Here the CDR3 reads CASSLGQGVQQPQHF. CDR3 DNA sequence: TGCGCCAGCAGCTTGGGACAGGGGGTGCAACAGCCCCAGCATTTT.

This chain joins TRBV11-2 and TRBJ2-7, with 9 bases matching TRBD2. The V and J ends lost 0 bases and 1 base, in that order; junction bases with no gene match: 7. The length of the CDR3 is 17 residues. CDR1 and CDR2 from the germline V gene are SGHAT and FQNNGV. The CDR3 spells CASSLEGGGANSYEQYF. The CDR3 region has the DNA TGTGCCAGCAGCTTAGAAGGCGGGGGGGCCAATTCCTACGAGCAGTACTTC.

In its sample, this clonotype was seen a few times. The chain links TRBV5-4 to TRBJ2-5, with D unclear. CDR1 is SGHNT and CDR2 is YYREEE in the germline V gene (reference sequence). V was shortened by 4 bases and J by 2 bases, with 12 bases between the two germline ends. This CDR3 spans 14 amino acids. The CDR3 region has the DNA TGTGCCAGCAGCGTATGGATGAGACAAGAGACCCAGTACTTC. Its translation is CASSVWMRQETQYF. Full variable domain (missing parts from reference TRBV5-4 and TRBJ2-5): ETGVTQSPTHLIKTRGQQVTLRCSSQSGHNTVSWYQQALGQGPQFIFQYYREEENGRGNFPPRFSGLQFPNYSSELNVNALELDDSALYLCASSVWMRQETQYFGPGTRLLVL.